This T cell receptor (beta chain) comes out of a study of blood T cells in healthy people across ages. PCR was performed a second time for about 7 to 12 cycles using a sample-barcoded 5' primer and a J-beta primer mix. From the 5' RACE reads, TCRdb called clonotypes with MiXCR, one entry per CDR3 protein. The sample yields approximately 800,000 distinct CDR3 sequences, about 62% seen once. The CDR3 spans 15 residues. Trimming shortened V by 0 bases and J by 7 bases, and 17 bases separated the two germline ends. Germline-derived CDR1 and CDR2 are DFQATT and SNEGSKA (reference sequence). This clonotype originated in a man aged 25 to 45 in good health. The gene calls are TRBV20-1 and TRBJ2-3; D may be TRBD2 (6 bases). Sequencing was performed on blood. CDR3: CSARDRRGFSNTQYF. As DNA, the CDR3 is TGCAGTGCTAGAGATAGGCGGGGATTTTCAAATACGCAGTATTTT.